These 21 T cell receptor beta chains share one sample of origin, sequenced in a study of T cell responses to AZD1222 COVID-19 vaccine. Data came from immunoSEQ multiplex PCR; TCRdb stores just in-frame clones and leaves some out. The sample contains about 120,000 clones, 90% to 95% of which appear only once. The sequencing used peripheral blood, collected 28 days after the second AZD1222 dose. The origin of the receptors is an adult who received the AZD1222 COVID-19 vaccine.

The chain recombines TRBV2 with TRBJ1-1, with D hard to call. With 8 bases removed from V and 0 bases from J, the gap between germline ends came to 10 bases. Per the germline V gene, CDR1 is SNHLY and CDR2 is FYNNEI. CDR3 length: 13 residues. CDR3 sequence: CASRATLNTEAFF. In DNA form, the CDR3 reads TGTGCCAGCCGGGCTACATTGAACACTGAAGCTTTCTTT.

The rearrangement links TRBV7-2 to TRBJ2-3, with TRBD2 matching over 10 bases. This CDR3 is 14 amino acids long. Germline lookup yields CDR1 SGHTA and CDR2 FQGNSA. With V trimmed by 2 bases and J by 5 bases, 1 base remained unmatched. This CDR3 reads CASSLSGGGDTQYF. The CDR3, as DNA: TGTGCCAGCAGCTTAAGCGGGGGGGGAGATACGCAGTATTTT.

The chain employs TRBV19 and TRBJ1-5; 11 bases fit TRBD1. V was clipped by 5 bases and J by 6 bases; unmatched bases: 9. CDR1 LNHDA and CDR2 SQIVND come from the germline V gene (reference sequence). There are 16 residues in the CDR3. In DNA, the CDR3 is TGTGCCAGTAGTCTTCGGACAGGGGGCGTCTCTCAGCCCCAGCATTTT. Translating gives CASSLRTGGVSQPQHF.

The V gene is TRBV11-2, the J gene TRBJ1-1; D is uncertain. Trimming took off 5 bases at V and 0 bases at J, with 10 bases between the two ends. This CDR3 is 14 amino acids long. Germline lookup yields CDR1 SGHAT and CDR2 FQNNGV. The CDR3 nucleotides read TGTGCCAGCAGCCGGGAGGAGTTGAACACTGAAGCTTTCTTT. This codes for CASSREELNTEAFF.

This chain joins TRBV2 and TRBJ2-3, with 10 nucleotides matching TRBD2. The germline gives CDR1 SNHLY, CDR2 FYNNEI. The CDR3 has 14 amino acids. After removal of 7 bases from V and 3 bases from J, the junction contained 4 bases not matched to a gene. The CDR3 region has the DNA TGTGCCAGCAAGCGGGAGGGAGTAACAGATACGCAGTATTTT. Translating gives CASKREGVTDTQYF.

The rearrangement joins TRBV19 to TRBJ2-7; 9 bases match TRBD2. The CDR3 spans 13 residues. V was pared by 5 bases and J by 3 bases, with 2 bases of the junction left unmatched. Germline V gene data show CDR1 as LNHDA and CDR2 as SQIVND (reference sequence). The CDR3 sequence is CASSAAGGYEQYF. The CDR3 DNA sequence: TGTGCCAGTAGTGCAGCGGGGGGCTACGAGCAGTACTTC.

The chain uses TRBV6-2 or TRBV6-3 and TRBJ2-5, with D hard to call. From germline, CDR1 is MNHEY and CDR2 SVGEGT. The V end was cut by 6 bases, the J end by 6 bases, with 14 bases between. This CDR3 region has 13 residues. CDR3 sequence: CASSSGHWQTQYF. For the CDR3, the DNA is TGTGCCAGCAGCTCGGGCCATTGGCAGACCCAGTACTTC.

The chain carries TRBV5-1 and TRBJ1-1; D is uncertain. There are 14 residues in the CDR3. Between the trimmed V and J ends, which lost 0 bases and 1 base, there was a span of 7 bases. Germline CDR1 and CDR2: SGHRS and YFSETQ. The CDR3 here is CASSLGASNTEAFF. For the CDR3, the DNA is TGCGCCAGCAGCTTGGGCGCGTCGAACACTGAAGCTTTCTTT.

The chain combines TRBV6-6 with TRBJ2-7; 10 bases agree with TRBD2. Germline V lookup: CDR1 MNHNY, CDR2 SVGAGI (reference sequence). The CDR3 is 15 amino acids. The J segment lost 2 bases and the V segment lost 5 bases, leaving 6 bases of the junction unmatched. In nucleotides, the CDR3 is TGTGCCAGCAGTCTGGGACTAGCGTTCCCCTACGAGCAGTACTTC. Amino acids: CASSLGLAFPYEQYF.

The V gene is TRBV7-9, the J gene TRBJ1-2; D is unresolved. From germline, CDR1 is SEHNR and CDR2 FQNEAQ (reference sequence). CDR3 length equals 13 residues. Trimming shortened V by 3 bases and J by 5 bases, and 10 bases separated the two germline ends. This CDR3 reads CASSLSDGYGYTF. CDR3 coding DNA: TGTGCCAGCAGCTTGAGCGACGGTTATGGCTACACCTTC.

The genes are TRBV18 and TRBJ2-5; TRBD2 matches at 14 bases. V was pared by 3 bases and J by 5 bases, with 5 bases of the junction left unmatched. The CDR3 totals 16 residues. The V gene's germline CDR1 is KGHSH and CDR2 LQKENI. This CDR3 reads CASSPRLAGGTETQYF. Here the CDR3 DNA reads TGTGCCAGCTCACCGCGACTAGCGGGAGGGACGGAGACCCAGTACTTC.

The chain has TRBV12-5 and TRBJ2-7, with D unresolved. The germline V and J ends were trimmed by 1 base and 4 bases, with 14 bases remaining between them. The CDR3 length is 15 residues. The germline gives CDR1 LGHNT, CDR2 FRNRAP. Here the CDR3 reads CASGLGPLGRYEQYF. The CDR3, as DNA: TGTGCTAGTGGTTTGGGTCCCCTCGGAAGATACGAGCAGTACTTC.

The genes are TRBV14 and TRBJ1-3, with D uncertain. CDR1 and CDR2 from the germline V gene are SGHDN and FVKESK. Trimming took off 1 base at V and 8 bases at J, with 3 bases between the two ends. The CDR3 extends over 11 amino acids. The CDR3 here is CASSQAYTIYF. In DNA form, the CDR3 reads TGTGCCAGCAGCCAAGCCTACACCATATATTTT.

The chain combines TRBV15 with TRBJ2-1, with a weak D call TRBD1 (6 bases). In germline, CDR1 is LNHNV, CDR2 YYDKDF (reference sequence). The CDR3 totals 17 residues. The V and J ends lost 5 bases and 7 bases respectively, with 24 bases between them. Here the CDR3 reads CATSGQRGGASGNEQFF. The CDR3 nucleotides read TGTGCCACCAGCGGACAAAGAGGGGGAGCCTCCGGGAATGAGCAGTTCTTC.

This chain links TRBV7-9 with TRBJ2-3; D is ambiguous. The V gene lost 2 bases and the J gene lost 2 bases, with 2 bases spanning the gap. Germline CDR1 and CDR2: SEHNR and FQNEAQ (reference sequence). The CDR3 has 12 amino acids. The CDR3 DNA is TGTGCCAGCAGCTTAATCACAGATACGCAGTATTTT. Translating gives CASSLITDTQYF.

The chain links TRBV9 to TRBJ2-2; TRBD2 is a possible D gene (7 bases). The CDR3 is 16 residues long. Deletions cut 0 bases from V and 6 bases from J, with 15 bases between. CDR1 and CDR2 from the germline V gene are SGDLS and YYNGEE. In DNA form, the CDR3 reads TGTGCCAGCAGCGTAGACGGGGGGCGACGGGCCGGGGAGCTGTTTTTT. It codes for CASSVDGGRRAGELFF.

The rearrangement uses TRBV29-1 and TRBJ2-7; D is possibly TRBD2 (7 bases). The germline gives CDR1 SQVTM, CDR2 ANQGSEA. Trimming shortened V by 2 bases and J by 5 bases, and 10 bases separated the two germline ends. This CDR3 is built from 12 residues. The DNA of the CDR3 is TGCAGCGTTGAAAAGGGGGGGGACGAGCAGTACTTC. It is translated as CSVEKGGDEQYF.

V gene TRBV6-5 combines with J gene TRBJ1-4; possibly TRBD1 for D (6 bases). The CDR3 covers 15 residues. Between the trimmed V and J ends, which lost 2 bases and 6 bases, there was a span of 13 bases. The germline gives CDR1 MNHEY, CDR2 SVGAGI. The CDR3 spells CASSYGQGFDEKLFF. The CDR3 DNA reads as TGTGCCAGCAGTTACGGGCAGGGGTTTGATGAAAAACTGTTTTTT.

The chain carries TRBV30 and TRBJ1-6, with a weak D call TRBD1 (6 bases). The CDR3 is 15 residues long. CDR1 is GTSNPN and CDR2 is SVGIG in the germline V gene (reference sequence). The V end was cut by 1 base, the J end by 10 bases, with 17 bases between. CDR3 sequence: CAWSATSGAYSPLHF. The CDR3 nucleotides read TGTGCCTGGAGTGCCACGTCGGGGGCTTACTCACCCCTCCACTTT.

This clone showed up just a few times. The J gene is TRBJ2-3, the V gene TRBV4-2; D uncertain. CDR3 length: 14 residues. V lost 0 bases and J 5 bases, leaving 9 bases between the germline ends. The germline V gene has CDR1 LGHNA and CDR2 YNFKEQ. CDR3 sequence reads: CASSQDLGGDTQYF. The DNA of the CDR3 is TGTGCCAGCAGCCAAGATCTCGGCGGAGATACGCAGTATTTT.

J is TRBJ1-6 and V is TRBV30; D might be TRBD1 (6 bases). The ends were cut back, 5 bases at V and 9 bases at J, with 20 bases in the middle. This CDR3 region has 15 residues. Germline V gives CDR1 GTSNPN, CDR2 SVGIG (reference sequence). In DNA form, the CDR3 reads TGTGCCTGGGCCGACGGACAGACCCAGGGTTCACCCCTCCACTTT. Translation gives CAWADGQTQGSPLHF.